One and the same sample provided the 19 T cell receptor beta chains below, sequenced in a study of T cell responses to AZD1222 COVID-19 vaccine (dated by TCRdb to about 2021). This specimen's time point label, interpreted: baseline before first vaccination. The protocol used for the library was the immunoSEQ multiplex PCR assay. TCRdb retrieved this table from immuneACCESS and kept in-frame rearrangements only. Not all clones are present; in checked studies, unresolved V genes account for under half, and no reason is known for the remainder. For this sample the table gives some 100,000 clones, of which 75% to 90% were detected only once. The ten most abundant clones make up around 4.8% of the sample. This sample comprised peripheral blood, obtained on day 0 of AZD1222 vaccination. These receptors all come from an adult in good health.

The chain is built from TRBV12-3 or TRBV12-4 and TRBJ1-5; D may be TRBD1 (6 bases). Trimming removed 6 bases from V and 6 bases from J, with 9 bases in between. The CDR3 length is 12 residues. CDR3 in DNA: TGTGCCAGCAGGAGGGGGGGTCAGCCCCAGCATTTT. As protein: CASRRGGQPQHF.

V gene TRBV30 combines with J gene TRBJ1-4, with 7 bases matching TRBD1. From germline, CDR1 is GTSNPN and CDR2 SVGIG (reference sequence). The V gene end was trimmed by 2 bases and the J gene end by 6 bases; junction bases not matched to a gene: 6. This CDR3 comprises 14 residues. CDR3 sequence (DNA): TGTGCCTGGAGTCCCACAGGGGTGTATGAAAAACTGTTTTTT. The encoded protein is CAWSPTGVYEKLFF. The complete variable domain, with remaining parts taken from reference TRBV30 and TRBJ1-4, reads SQTIHQWPATLVQPVGSPLSLECTVEGTSNPNLYWYRQAAGRGLQLLFYSVGIGQISSEVPQNLSASRPQDRQFILSSKKLLLSDSGFYLCAWSPTGVYEKLFFGSGTQLSVL.

The chain is built from TRBV30 and TRBJ1-3; D not resolved. The CDR3 runs to 12 residues. CDR1 and CDR2 from the germline V gene are GTSNPN and SVGIG (reference sequence). V lost 2 bases and J 5 bases, leaving 7 bases between the germline ends. The CDR3 nucleotides read TGTGCCTGGAGTTACAGCAGAAACACCATATATTTT. It encodes CAWSYSRNTIYF.

DNA of the CDR3: TGTGCCAGCAGCGTTGCCGGACAGGATGCCGGGGAGCTGTTTTTT. Translation gives CASSVAGQDAGELFF. The rearrangement uses TRBV9 and TRBJ2-2, with TRBD1 identical over 7 bases. Unmatched junction bases numbered 7, after V lost 2 bases and J lost 6 bases. The CDR3 runs to 15 residues. The germline V gene encodes CDR1 SGDLS and CDR2 YYNGEE. Full variable domain (remainder filled in from reference TRBV9 and TRBJ2-2): DSGVTQTPKHLITATGQRVTLRCSPRSGDLSVYWYQQSLDQGLQFLIQYYNGEERAKGNILERFSAQQFPDLHSELNLSSLELGDSALYFCASSVAGQDAGELFFGEGSRLTVL.

V is TRBV14 and J is TRBJ1-1; D is unresolved. The V end lost 4 bases, the J end lost 1 base, and 10 bases lay between the germline ends. The CDR3 loop spans 14 amino acids. CDR1 and CDR2 from the germline V gene are SGHDN and FVKESK. The CDR3 coding sequence is TGTGCCAGCAGCCGGGCAGTGCCGAACACTGAAGCTTTCTTT. It specifies CASSRAVPNTEAFF.

The chain links TRBV4-3 to TRBJ2-2; 11 bases align to TRBD2. The CDR3 contains 18 residues. V shed 1 base and J 3 bases; nucleotides not matched to a gene: 7. The germline V gene has CDR1 LGHNA and CDR2 YSLEER. The CDR3 region has the DNA TGCGCCAGCAGCCAAGGACTAGCGGGAAGACGGGACACCGGGGAGCTGTTTTTT. Protein product: CASSQGLAGRRDTGELFF.

J is TRBJ1-2 and V is TRBV11-1; D gene unclear. The CDR3 spans 13 residues. V lost 5 bases and J 2 bases, leaving 9 bases between the germline ends. Germline V gives CDR1 SGHAT, CDR2 FQDESV (reference sequence). Here the CDR3 reads CASSQDGNYGYTF. The DNA of the CDR3 is TGTGCCAGCAGCCAGGACGGAAACTATGGCTACACCTTC.

The chain has TRBV5-1 and TRBJ2-2; possibly TRBD1 for D (5 bases). CDR1 and CDR2 (germline): SGHRS, YFSETQ. CDR3 length: 12 residues. Trimming took off 4 bases at V and 6 bases at J, with 7 bases between the two ends. CDR3 in amino acids: CASSAGSGELFF. The CDR3 bases are TGCGCCAGCAGCGCAGGGTCCGGGGAGCTGTTTTTT.

This clone showed up just a few times. This chain connects TRBV5-1 to TRBJ2-2; a possible D gene is TRBD2 (6 bases). The CDR3 length is 13 residues. Germline CDR1 is SGHRS and CDR2 is YFSETQ. V lost 5 bases and J 6 bases, leaving 11 bases between the germline ends. CDR3: CASRSREAGELFF. The CDR3 DNA is TGCGCCAGCAGGAGTAGGGAGGCCGGGGAGCTGTTTTTT.

The chain links TRBV4-2 to TRBJ2-1; TRBD2 aligns across 10 bases. The CDR3 sequence is 15 residues long. V was pared by 2 bases and J by 5 bases, with 3 bases of the junction left unmatched. CDR1 LGHNA and CDR2 YNFKEQ come from the germline V gene. This CDR3 is CASSQWLAGDNEQFF. The CDR3 DNA reads TGTGCCAGCAGCCAATGGCTAGCGGGGGACAATGAGCAGTTCTTC.

The chain carries TRBV19 and TRBJ1-1, with no clear D. From germline, CDR1 is LNHDA and CDR2 SQIVND (reference sequence). The V gene lost 0 bases and the J gene lost 5 bases, with 10 bases spanning the gap. There are 14 residues in the CDR3. CDR3 region: CASSIDTRETEAFF. The CDR3 DNA sequence: TGTGCCAGTAGTATAGATACCAGAGAGACTGAAGCTTTCTTT.

This chain links TRBV20-1 with TRBJ1-2, with TRBD1 identical over 11 bases. Unmatched junction bases numbered 1, after V lost 3 bases and J lost 4 bases. Germline values: CDR1 DFQATT, CDR2 SNEGSKA (reference sequence). The CDR3 loop spans 13 amino acids. The CDR3 DNA sequence: TGCAGTGCTAGTGGGACAGGGGGCTATGGCTACACCTTC. This encodes CSASGTGGYGYTF.

The chain joins TRBV5-1 to TRBJ1-4; D gene unclear. Trimming removed 2 bases from V and 6 bases from J, with 11 bases in between. This CDR3 spans 14 amino acids. In germline, CDR1 is SGHRS, CDR2 YFSETQ. CDR3 sequence: CASSFSTSDEKLFF. The CDR3 DNA reads as TGCGCCAGCAGCTTTAGTACATCAGATGAAAAACTGTTTTTT.

This clone was detected only once. This rearrangement joins TRBV4-2 to TRBJ2-5; 8 bases line up with TRBD2. CDR1 is LGHNA and CDR2 is YNFKEQ in the germline V gene. This CDR3 has 16 residues. V was pared by 0 bases and J by 5 bases, with 8 bases of the junction left unmatched. The CDR3 coding sequence is TGTGCCAGCAGCCAAGATCAGGATAGCGGGACGGAGACCCAGTACTTC. This translates into CASSQDQDSGTETQYF.

This clone has a handful of counts. J is TRBJ2-7 and V is TRBV4-2; D gene uncertain. The CDR3 runs to 14 residues. From germline, CDR1 is LGHNA and CDR2 YNFKEQ. Trimming cost V 3 bases and J 0 bases, with 9 bases left between them. CDR3 sequence: CASSQLGDSYEQYF. In DNA, the CDR3 is TGTGCCAGCAGCCAGTTAGGAGACTCCTACGAGCAGTACTTC.

The V gene is TRBV28, the J gene TRBJ1-5; 7 nucleotides agree with TRBD1. Germline V CDR1 and CDR2: MDHEN, SYDVKM. Trimming took 6 bases from V and 5 from J; bases not matched to a gene: 10. The CDR3 loop spans 15 amino acids. The CDR3 DNA reads as TGTGCCAGCAGCATAAGGGGACAGCCATATCAGCCCCAGCATTTT. Amino acid sequence: CASSIRGQPYQPQHF.

V is TRBV7-2 and J is TRBJ1-3; D is perhaps TRBD1 (5 bases). Trimming removed 5 bases at V and 3 bases at J, with 14 bases between. Per germline, CDR1 SGHTA and CDR2 FQGNSA. The CDR3 totals 15 residues. The CDR3 region is CASSEVQGFGNTIYF. CDR3 DNA sequence: TGTGCCAGCAGCGAGGTCCAGGGATTTGGAAACACCATATATTTT.

This clone was seen a few times. The genes are TRBV7-8 and TRBJ1-1; the D gene is possibly TRBD1 (6 bases). Per germline, CDR1 SGHVS and CDR2 FQNEAQ. The CDR3 runs 16 residues. V was trimmed by 5 bases and J by 0 bases, leaving 16 bases between them. The CDR3 reads CASSDRSRQVNTEAFF. CDR3 in DNA: TGTGCCAGCAGCGACCGCTCCAGACAGGTGAACACTGAAGCTTTCTTT.

The genes are TRBV15 and TRBJ2-5; D ambiguous. The germline V and J ends were trimmed by 3 bases and 3 bases, with 11 bases remaining between them. The CDR3 consists of 14 residues. Germline CDR1 is LNHNV and CDR2 is YYDKDF (reference sequence). CDR3 loop: CATSRIGGKETQYF. The CDR3, as DNA: TGTGCCACCAGCAGGATTGGCGGAAAAGAGACCCAGTACTTC.